These T cell receptor beta chains were read from a single sample in a study of cytomegalovirus exposure and HLA in healthy donors. TCRdb keeps only in-frame clones here, not all; method: immunoSEQ multiplex PCR. Of 130,000 or so clones in the sample, 66% were seen once. The sequencing input was PBMCs. These TCRs come from a man between 18 and 29 years old in good health and CMV-seronegative. Each CDR3 is given with its conserved first and last residue. A D gene is named only where the DNA matches it firmly. Not all rows give a size; the values are once, few, many and, for expanded clones, a class.

d_call | clone_size | j_call | v_call | cdr3_nt | cdr3_aa
TRBD2 | . | TRBJ2-3 | TRBV4-3 | TGCGCCAGCAGCCAAGTGACTAGCGGGATCGCCGATACGCAGTATTTT | CASSQVTSGIADTQYF
. | . | TRBJ1-2 | TRBV19 | TGTGCCAGTAGTATATCAGGGAACTATGGCTACACCTTC | CASSISGNYGYTF
TRBD2 | . | TRBJ2-2 | TRBV11-2 | TGTGCCAGCACCGGGACTAGCGGGAGGGGCACCGGGGAGCTGTTTTTT | CASTGTSGRGTGELFF
. | . | TRBJ1-3 | TRBV2 | TGTGCCAGCAGTGAGGAGGCTGGAAACACCATATATTTT | CASSEEAGNTIYF
. | . | TRBJ2-7 | TRBV7-6 | TGTGCCAGCAGCTTGAAAACAGGCTACGAGCAGTACTTC | CASSLKTGYEQYF
TRBD2 | few | TRBJ2-7 | TRBV28 | TGTGCCAGCAGGGGCGGGGGGCCTCCCACACCGCTCTACGAGCAGTACTTC | CASRGGGPPTPLYEQYF
TRBD1 | . | TRBJ2-3 | TRBV5-1 | TGCGCCAGCAGATACAGGGGTCCCACAGATACGCAGTATTTT | CASRYRGPTDTQYF
. | few | TRBJ2-4 | TRBV5-1 | TGCGCCAGCAGCCCTACAGGTCCGAAGGACATTCAGTACTTC | CASSPTGPKDIQYF
. | . | TRBJ1-5 | TRBV7-8 | TGTGCCAGCAGCTTAAGGTCCGGGTACGGTCAGCCCCAGCATTTT | CASSLRSGYGQPQHF
. | . | TRBJ1-4 | TRBV18 | TGTGCCAGCTCACCGCTCCCCGGCGGGGAGCAAAAACTGTTTTTT | CASSPLPGGEQKLFF
. | . | TRBJ1-3 | TRBV11-2 | TGTGCCAGCAGCCCAGTCTTATTCTCTGGAAACACCATATATTTT | CASSPVLFSGNTIYF
. | . | TRBJ2-7 | TRBV10-2 | TGCGCCAGCAGACGGGACTTTCCCTACGAGCAGTACTTC | CASRRDFPYEQYF
TRBD1 | few | TRBJ1-5 | TRBV27 | TGTGCCAGCAGTCCTGGGACAGATAGCAATCAGCCCCAGCATTTT | CASSPGTDSNQPQHF
. | . | TRBJ2-1 | TRBV19 | TGTGCCAGTAGGGACTGGACAGCCAAGCCTAGCTCCTACAATGAGCAGTTCTTC | CASRDWTAKPSSYNEQFF
TRBD1 | . | TRBJ1-2 | TRBV14 | TGTGCCAGCAGCAAAAGGACAGGGGGCACAAGTAACTATGGCTACACCTTC | CASSKRTGGTSNYGYTF
. | . | TRBJ2-7 | TRBV7-9 | TGTGCCAGCAGCTTCTCCCTGGCGGGGCCCGCCTACGAGCAGTACTTC | CASSFSLAGPAYEQYF
. | . | TRBJ1-2 | TRBV9 | TGTGCCAGCAGCCCCCCCCCTTATGGCTACACCTTC | CASSPPPYGYTF
. | . | TRBJ1-2 | TRBV7-9 | TGTGCCAGCAGCTTGGGGACATATTATGGCTACACCTTC | CASSLGTYYGYTF
. | . | TRBJ2-3 | TRBV9 | TGTGCCAGCAGCGTATACGATCGGTCGTACACAGATACGCAGTATTTT | CASSVYDRSYTDTQYF
. | few | TRBJ1-4 | TRBV9 | TGTGCCAGCAGCGCTCGGGACTCTGGTGAAGTTAATGAAAAACTGTTTTTT | CASSARDSGEVNEKLFF
. | . | TRBJ2-1 | TRBV2 | TGTGCCAGCAGTGAGTTCAAATCCTCCTACAATGAGCAGTTCTTC | CASSEFKSSYNEQFF
. | . | TRBJ1-1 | TRBV5-1 | TGCGCCAGCAGCTTGGAAAGGGGCACTGAAGCTTTCTTT | CASSLERGTEAFF
. | . | TRBJ1-5 | TRBV28 | TGTGCCAGCAGTTTACTTGGCAATCAGCCCCAGCATTTT | CASSLLGNQPQHF
. | . | TRBJ1-1 | TRBV29-1 | TGCAGCGTTGAGTTGCGGGCGGAGGGGTATACTGAAGCTTTCTTT | CSVELRAEGYTEAFF
TRBD1 | . | TRBJ2-7 | TRBV7-9 | TGTGCCAGCAGCTTGACAGGGGTGTCGCCCTACGAGCAGTACTTC | CASSLTGVSPYEQYF
TRBD2 | . | TRBJ2-7 | TRBV5-4 | TGTGCCAGCAGCGGCGGGAGCTCCTACGAGCAGTACTTC | CASSGGSSYEQYF
. | . | TRBJ1-5 | TRBV5-7 | TGTGCCAGCAGTAGGGTGGGGGAGGCGGGTGGCAATCAGCCCCAGCATTTT | CASSRVGEAGGNQPQHF
TRBD1 | few | TRBJ2-1 | TRBV10-3 | TGTGCCATCAGGCGATCGGGACAGAGCTCCTACAATGAGCAGTTCTTC | CAIRRSGQSSYNEQFF
TRBD1 | once | TRBJ1-1 | TRBV5-1 | TGCGCCAGCAGCTTTTCCCCTACAGGGGCTGAAGCTTTCTTT | CASSFSPTGAEAFF
. | . | TRBJ2-2 | TRBV19 | TGTGCCAGTAGGACACAGGGACGGGGAACCGGGGAGCTGTTTTTT | CASRTQGRGTGELFF
TRBD2 | . | TRBJ2-3 | TRBV5-4 | TGTGCCAGCAGCCATAGCGGGGGAGGGTCAGATACGCAGTATTTT | CASSHSGGGSDTQYF
. | . | TRBJ1-2 | TRBV10-1 | TGCGCCAGCAGTGAGTGGAGCAACTATGGCTACACCTTC | CASSEWSNYGYTF
TRBD1 | . | TRBJ1-6 | TRBV28 | TGTGCCAGCAGTTTCAGGGGGGATAATTCACCCCTCCACTTT | CASSFRGDNSPLHF
TRBD2 | . | TRBJ2-7 | TRBV5-4 | TGTGCCAGCAGCCCCAGCGGGGGGGGCTCCTACGAGCAGTACTTC | CASSPSGGGSYEQYF
TRBD1 | . | TRBJ1-2 | TRBV10-3 | TGTGCCATCAGTGAGTCTACCGGAACAGGGGGCGAAGGCTACACCTTC | CAISESTGTGGEGYTF
. | . | TRBJ2-7 | TRBV5-1 | TGCGCCAGCAGCCTGGGTTCGCACAGCTCCTACGAGCAGTACTTC | CASSLGSHSSYEQYF
. | . | TRBJ2-2 | TRBV21-1 | TGTGCCAACCCGTTTACCACCGGGACTACCAACACCGGGGAGCTGTTTTTT | CANPFTTGTTNTGELFF
. | . | TRBJ2-7 | TRBV5-6 | TGTGCCAGCCGCTTGGTTTCTAGAGGGGGGGTTCCCTACGAGCAGTACTTC | CASRLVSRGGVPYEQYF
. | . | TRBJ1-3 | TRBV9 | TGTGCCAGCAGCGTATCGGGCGGGAGCTCTGGAAACACCATATATTTT | CASSVSGGSSGNTIYF
. | . | TRBJ2-7 | TRBV9 | TGTGCCAGCAGTCCAGGGGACTCCTACGAGCAGTACTTC | CASSPGDSYEQYF
. | few | TRBJ2-1 | TRBV5-6 | TGTGCCAGCAGCTTGGCCGGGATAGCCGGAGCGTTCTTC | CASSLAGIAGAFF
TRBD1 | few | TRBJ2-4 | TRBV19 | TGTGCCAGTAGTATTACTAGGACAGGGAAAAACATTCAGTACTTC | CASSITRTGKNIQYF
. | . | TRBJ2-1 | TRBV20-1 | TGCAGTGCTAGAGATGGCCATTCGCAGTTCTTC | CSARDGHSQFF
TRBD1 | . | TRBJ2-2 | TRBV6-5 | TGTGCCAGCAGTTCCCCGACAGGGGGGCCGACCGGGGAGCTGTTTTTT | CASSSPTGGPTGELFF
TRBD1 | few | TRBJ2-7 | TRBV13 | TGTGCCAGCAGCCCACTGCAGGGGGCTTTCTACGAGCAGTACTTC | CASSPLQGAFYEQYF
. | . | TRBJ2-7 | TRBV6-6 | TGTGCCAGCAGAGAGGGTGTCTACGAGCAGTACTTC | CASREGVYEQYF
. | . | TRBJ2-6 | TRBV7-2 | TGTGCCAGCAGCTTAGCCCTGGGCGGGGCCAACGTCCTGACTTTC | CASSLALGGANVLTF
. | . | TRBJ2-7 | TRBV7-9 | TGTGCCAGCAGCGGCCCCGGGACTGACGAGTACTTC | CASSGPGTDEYF
. | once | TRBJ2-1 | TRBV9 | TGTGCCAGCAGCGTAGTGCCTAAAAACAATGAGCAGTTCTTC | CASSVVPKNNEQFF
. | . | TRBJ2-1 | TRBV9 | TGTGCCAGCAGCGTATTGGGGGGGCGGAGTAGTGAGCAGTTCTTC | CASSVLGGRSSEQFF
TRBD2 | . | TRBJ2-5 | TRBV19 | TGTGCCAGTAGTGTCGGACTAGGAGGGGCAGAGACCCAGTACTTC | CASSVGLGGAETQYF
TRBD2 | . | TRBJ2-3 | TRBV5-6 | TGTGCCAGCAGCTTGGTGGGCGGGAGGGGAACAGATACGCAGTATTTT | CASSLVGGRGTDTQYF
TRBD1 | . | TRBJ2-6 | TRBV14 | TGTGCCAGCAGTCGCGACAGGGGGCCTGGGGCCAACGTCCTGACTTTC | CASSRDRGPGANVLTF
. | . | TRBJ2-6 | TRBV7-8 | TGTGCCAGCAGCCCCGCGGGGAGCTCTGGGGCCAACGTCCTGACTTTC | CASSPAGSSGANVLTF